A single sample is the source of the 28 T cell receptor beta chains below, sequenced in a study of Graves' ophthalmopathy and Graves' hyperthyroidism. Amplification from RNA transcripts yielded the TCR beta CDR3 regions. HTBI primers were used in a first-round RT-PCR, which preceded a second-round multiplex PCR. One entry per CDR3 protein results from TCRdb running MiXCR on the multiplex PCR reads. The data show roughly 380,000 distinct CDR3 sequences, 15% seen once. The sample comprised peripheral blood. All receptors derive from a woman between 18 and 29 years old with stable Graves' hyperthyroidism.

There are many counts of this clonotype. The DNA for the CDR3 is TGCAGTGCTAGGGGTAGCGGCTACACCTTC. Translating it yields CSARGSGYTF. The rearrangement joins TRBV20-1 to TRBJ1-2; no clear D gene. The CDR3 totals 10 residues. Germline V gene lookup returns CDR1 DFQATT and CDR2 SNEGSKA (reference sequence). Trimming removed 3 bases from V and 8 bases from J, with 7 bases in between.

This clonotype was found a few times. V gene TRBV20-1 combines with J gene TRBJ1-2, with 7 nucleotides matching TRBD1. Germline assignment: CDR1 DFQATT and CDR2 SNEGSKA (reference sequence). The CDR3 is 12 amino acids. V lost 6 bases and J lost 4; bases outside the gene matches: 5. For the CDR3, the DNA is TGCAGTGCGCCGACAGGGCGCTATGGCTACACCTTC. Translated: CSAPTGRYGYTF.

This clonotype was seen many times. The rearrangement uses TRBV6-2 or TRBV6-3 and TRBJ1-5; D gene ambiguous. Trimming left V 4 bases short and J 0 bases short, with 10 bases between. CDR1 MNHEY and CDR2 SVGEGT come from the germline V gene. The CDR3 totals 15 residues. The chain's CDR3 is CASSSGAYSNQPQHF. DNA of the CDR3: TGTGCCAGCAGTTCTGGAGCTTATAGCAATCAGCCCCAGCATTTT.

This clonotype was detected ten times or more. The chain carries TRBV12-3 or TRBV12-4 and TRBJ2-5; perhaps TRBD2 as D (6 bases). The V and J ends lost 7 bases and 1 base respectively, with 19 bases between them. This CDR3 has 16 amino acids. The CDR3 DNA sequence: TGTGCCAGCACCCATGGCCCACTAGCTCGCCAAGAGACCCAGTACTTC. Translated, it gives CASTHGPLARQETQYF.

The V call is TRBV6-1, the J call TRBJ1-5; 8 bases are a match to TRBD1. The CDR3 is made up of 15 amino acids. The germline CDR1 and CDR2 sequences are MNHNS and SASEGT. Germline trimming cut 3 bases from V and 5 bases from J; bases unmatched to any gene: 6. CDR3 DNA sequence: TGTGCCAGCAGTGATTTCGGACAGGGTGATCAGCCCCAGCATTTT. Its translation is CASSDFGQGDQPQHF.

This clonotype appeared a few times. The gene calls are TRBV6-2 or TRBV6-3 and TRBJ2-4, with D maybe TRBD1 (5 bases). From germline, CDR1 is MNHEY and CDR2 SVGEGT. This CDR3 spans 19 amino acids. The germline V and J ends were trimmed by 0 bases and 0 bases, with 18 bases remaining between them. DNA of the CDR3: TGTGCCAGCAGTTACTCGATTGGCGCAGGGATTATAGCCAAAAACATTCAGTACTTC. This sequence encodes CASSYSIGAGIIAKNIQYF.

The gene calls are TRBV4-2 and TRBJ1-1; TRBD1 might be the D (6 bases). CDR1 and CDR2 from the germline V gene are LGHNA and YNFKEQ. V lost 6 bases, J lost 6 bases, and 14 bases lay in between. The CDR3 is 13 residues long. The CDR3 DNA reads TGTGCCAGCAGTTCCGGGACATCCCCTGAAGCTTTCTTT. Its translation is CASSSGTSPEAFF.

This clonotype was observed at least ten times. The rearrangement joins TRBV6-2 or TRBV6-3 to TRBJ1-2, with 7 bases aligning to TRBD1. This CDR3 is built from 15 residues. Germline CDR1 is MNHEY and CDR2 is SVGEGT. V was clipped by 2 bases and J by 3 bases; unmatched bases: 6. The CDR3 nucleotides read TGTGCCAGCAGTTACATGACAGGGAACCACTATGGCTACACCTTC. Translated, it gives CASSYMTGNHYGYTF.

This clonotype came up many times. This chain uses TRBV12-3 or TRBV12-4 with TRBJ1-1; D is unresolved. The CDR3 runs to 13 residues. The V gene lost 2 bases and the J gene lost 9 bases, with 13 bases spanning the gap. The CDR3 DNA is TGTGCCAGCAGTTTATCGGAACGAGGGAAAGCTTTCTTT. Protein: CASSLSERGKAFF.

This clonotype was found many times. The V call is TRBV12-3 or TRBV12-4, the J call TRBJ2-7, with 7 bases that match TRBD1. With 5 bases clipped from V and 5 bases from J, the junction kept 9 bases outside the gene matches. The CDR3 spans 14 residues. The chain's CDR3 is CASSEQQQGNEQYF. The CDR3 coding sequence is TGTGCCAGCAGTGAACAGCAACAGGGGAACGAGCAGTACTTC.

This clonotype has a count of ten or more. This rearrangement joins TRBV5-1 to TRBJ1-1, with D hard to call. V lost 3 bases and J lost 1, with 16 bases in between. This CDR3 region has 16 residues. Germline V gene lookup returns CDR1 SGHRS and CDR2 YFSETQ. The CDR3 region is CASSSRHFRENTEAFF. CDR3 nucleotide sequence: TGCGCCAGCAGCTCCAGACATTTTAGGGAGAACACTGAAGCTTTCTTT.

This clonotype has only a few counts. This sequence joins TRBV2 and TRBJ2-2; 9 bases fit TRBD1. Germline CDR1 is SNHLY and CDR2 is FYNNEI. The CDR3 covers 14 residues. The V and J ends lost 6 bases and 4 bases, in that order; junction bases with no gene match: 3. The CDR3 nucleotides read TGTGCCAGCAGGGACAGGGGTTCCACCGGGGAGCTGTTTTTT. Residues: CASRDRGSTGELFF.

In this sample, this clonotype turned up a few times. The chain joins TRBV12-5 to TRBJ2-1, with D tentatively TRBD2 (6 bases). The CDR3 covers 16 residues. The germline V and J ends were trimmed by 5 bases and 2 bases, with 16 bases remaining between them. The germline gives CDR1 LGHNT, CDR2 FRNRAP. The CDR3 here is CASGASGLPTYNEQFF. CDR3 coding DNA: TGTGCTAGTGGTGCCTCGGGACTCCCTACCTACAATGAGCAGTTCTTC.

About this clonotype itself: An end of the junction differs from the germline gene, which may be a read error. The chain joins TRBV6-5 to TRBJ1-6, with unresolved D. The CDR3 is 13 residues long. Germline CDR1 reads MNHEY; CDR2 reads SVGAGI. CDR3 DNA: TGTGCCATCAGTTACTCGACTGATTCACCCCTCCACTTT. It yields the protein CAISYSTDSPLHF.

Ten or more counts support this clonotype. CDR3: CASGPGVTGSGEQYF. Written as DNA, the CDR3 is TGTGCCAGCGGGCCCGGGGTGACAGGCAGCGGGGAGCAGTACTTC. The chain joins TRBV28 to TRBJ2-7; D is perhaps TRBD1 or TRBD2 (6 bases each). Germline CDR1 MDHEN, CDR2 SYDVKM. The CDR3 spans 15 residues. Trimming cost V 8 bases and J 7 bases, with 24 bases left between them.

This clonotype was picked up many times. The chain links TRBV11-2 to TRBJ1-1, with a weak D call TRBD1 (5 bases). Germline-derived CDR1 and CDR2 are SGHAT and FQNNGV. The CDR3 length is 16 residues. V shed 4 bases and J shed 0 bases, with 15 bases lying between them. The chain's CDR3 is CASSSSRGGVNTEAFF. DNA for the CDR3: TGTGCCAGCAGCTCCAGCCGGGGGGGGGTGAACACTGAAGCTTTCTTT.

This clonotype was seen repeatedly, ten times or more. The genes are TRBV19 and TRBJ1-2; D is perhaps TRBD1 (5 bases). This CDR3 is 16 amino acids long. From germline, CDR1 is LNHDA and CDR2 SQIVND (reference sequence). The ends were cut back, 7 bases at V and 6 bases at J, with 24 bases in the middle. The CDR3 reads CASNPVSLGDADGYTF. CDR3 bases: TGTGCCAGTAACCCGGTGAGCCTAGGGGACGCGGATGGCTACACCTTC. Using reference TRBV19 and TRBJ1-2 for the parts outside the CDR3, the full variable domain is DGGITQSPKYLFRKEGQNVTLSCEQNLNHDAMYWYRQDPGQGLRLIYYSQIVNDFQKGDIAEGYSVSREKKESFPLTVTSAQKNPTAFYLCASNPVSLGDADGYTFGSGTRLTVV.

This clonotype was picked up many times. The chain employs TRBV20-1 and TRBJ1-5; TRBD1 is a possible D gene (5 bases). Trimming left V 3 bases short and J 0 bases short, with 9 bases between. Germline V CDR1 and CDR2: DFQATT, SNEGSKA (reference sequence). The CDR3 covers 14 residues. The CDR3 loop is CSARGRNSNQPQHF. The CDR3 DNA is TGCAGTGCTAGGGGACGGAATAGCAATCAGCCCCAGCATTTT.

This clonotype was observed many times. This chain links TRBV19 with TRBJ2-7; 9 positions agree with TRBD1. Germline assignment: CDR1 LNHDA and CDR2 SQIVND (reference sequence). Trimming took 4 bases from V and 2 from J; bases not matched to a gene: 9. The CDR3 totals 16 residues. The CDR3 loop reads CASSTRTGVNPYEQYF. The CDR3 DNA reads TGTGCCAGTAGTACCCGGACAGGGGTCAACCCCTACGAGCAGTACTTC.

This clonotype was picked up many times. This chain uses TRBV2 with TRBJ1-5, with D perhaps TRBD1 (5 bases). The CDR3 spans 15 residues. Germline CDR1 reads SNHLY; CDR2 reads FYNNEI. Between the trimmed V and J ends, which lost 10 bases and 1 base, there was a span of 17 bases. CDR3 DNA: TGTGCCACTGGTGAGGGGAGCGGAAGCAATCAGCCCCAGCATTTT. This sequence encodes CATGEGSGSNQPQHF.

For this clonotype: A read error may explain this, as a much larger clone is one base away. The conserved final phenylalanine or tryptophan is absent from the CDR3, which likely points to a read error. In DNA, the CDR3 is TGCAGTGTCTACGCGGGACCCCGGAACCACGAGCAGTACTTG. Its translation: CSVYAGPRNHEQYL. The chain is built from TRBV20-1 and TRBJ2-7, with D possibly TRBD2 on 6 matching bases. Germline V lookup: CDR1 DFQATT, CDR2 SNEGSKA (reference sequence). The CDR3 is 14 amino acids. With 7 bases removed from V and 5 bases from J, the gap between germline ends came to 21 bases.

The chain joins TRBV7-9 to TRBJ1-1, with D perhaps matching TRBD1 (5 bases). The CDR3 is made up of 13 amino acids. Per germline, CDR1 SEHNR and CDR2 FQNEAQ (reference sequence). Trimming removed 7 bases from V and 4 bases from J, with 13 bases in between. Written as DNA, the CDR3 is TGTGCCAGCATCCTTCAGGGTGGCACTGAAGCTTTCTTT. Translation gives CASILQGGTEAFF. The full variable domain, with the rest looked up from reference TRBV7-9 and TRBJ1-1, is DTGVSQNPRHKITKRGQNVTFRCDPISEHNRLYWYRQTLGQGPEFLTYFQNEAQLEKSRLLSDRFSAERPKGSFSTLEIQRTEQGDSAMYLCASILQGGTEAFFGQGTRLTVV.

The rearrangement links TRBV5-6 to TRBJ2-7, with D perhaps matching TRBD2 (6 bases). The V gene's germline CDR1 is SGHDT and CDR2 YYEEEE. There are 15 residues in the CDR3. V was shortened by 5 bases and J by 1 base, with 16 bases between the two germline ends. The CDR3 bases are TGTGCCAGCAGTTCCCCGGGAGAAAATTCCTACGAGCAGTACTTC. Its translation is CASSSPGENSYEQYF.

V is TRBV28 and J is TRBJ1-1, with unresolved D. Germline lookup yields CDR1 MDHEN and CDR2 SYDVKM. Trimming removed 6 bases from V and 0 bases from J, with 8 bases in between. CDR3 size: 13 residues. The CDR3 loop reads CASRGSVNTEAFF. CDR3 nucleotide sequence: TGTGCCAGCAGGGGTTCTGTGAACACTGAAGCTTTCTTT.

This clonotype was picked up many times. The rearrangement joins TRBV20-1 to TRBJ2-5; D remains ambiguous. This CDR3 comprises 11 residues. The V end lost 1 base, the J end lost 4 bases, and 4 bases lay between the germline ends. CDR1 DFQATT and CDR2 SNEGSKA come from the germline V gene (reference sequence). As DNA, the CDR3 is TGCAGTGCTAGAGTGGGAGAGACCCAGTACTTC. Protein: CSARVGETQYF.

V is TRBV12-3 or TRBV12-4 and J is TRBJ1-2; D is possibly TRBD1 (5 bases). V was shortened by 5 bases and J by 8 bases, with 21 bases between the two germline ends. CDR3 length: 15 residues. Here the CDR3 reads CASSPGRFLGSGYTF. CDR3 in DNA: TGTGCCAGCAGTCCGGGACGGTTCCTTGGTAGCGGCTACACCTTC.

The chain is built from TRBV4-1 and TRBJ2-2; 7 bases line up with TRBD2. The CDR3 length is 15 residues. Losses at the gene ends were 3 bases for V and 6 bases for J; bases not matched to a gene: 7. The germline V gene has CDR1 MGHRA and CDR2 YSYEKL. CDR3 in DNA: TGCGCCAGCAGCCATCCCGCGGGGGAGCCCGGGGAGCTGTTTTTT. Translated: CASSHPAGEPGELFF.

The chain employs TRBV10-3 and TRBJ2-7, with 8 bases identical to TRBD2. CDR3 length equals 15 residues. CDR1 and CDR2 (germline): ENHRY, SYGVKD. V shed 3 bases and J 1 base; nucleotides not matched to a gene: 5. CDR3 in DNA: TGTGCCATCAGTGAAGGTCAGCGGGGGTCCTACGAGCAGTACTTC. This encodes CAISEGQRGSYEQYF.